This TCR beta chain came from a study of response to subunit inactivated influenza vaccine (dated by TCRdb to 2016 to 2019). Context from the whole study: Deep quantitative T cell receptor repertoire profiling was used in the study to track responses to a trivalent subunit inactivated influenza vaccine.

Reading the germline V gene (reference sequence) gives CDR1 DFQATT and CDR2 SNEGSKA. Taken from cysteine to phenylalanine, the CDR3 has 15 residues. Only the CDR3 DNA stays, 45 bases, in frame from base 1. V and J lose 1 base and 4 bases, and a span of 17 bases separates them. As to this clonotype: Its antigen target is currently unknown. Base qualities are not provided; no much larger clone lies one nucleotide away.

The paper as a whole reports these results and caveats: The authors proposed that each seasonal influenza vaccination may bring in only a limited number of new T cells.

Libraries were constructed by RT-PCR. The reads were generated on an Illumina HiSeq 2500. In TCRdb, the public reads were trimmed at Q25 with fastp and aligned with MiXCR, with productive beta chains retained. Rows are unified per CDR3 protein, each entry keeping the most common DNA and genes. This sample is represented by some 500,000 distinct CDR3 sequences; 25% of them were singletons. In total, the top ten clones hold 1.5% to 2% of the sample. The specimen comprised CD4+ T cells sorted from PBMCs, sampled around 5 days after vaccination. The chain joins TRBV20-1 to TRBJ2-7; TRBD1 is a weak D gene call, 6 bases matching. The source of this sequence is a man in his forties or fifties who received an inactivated influenza vaccine. Donor details come from another sample of the same person, matched by shared clones. The DNA is TGCAGTGCTAGAGCCCCGACAGGCATTGCGTACGAGCAGTACTTC. Its amino acids are CSARAPTGIAYEQYF.